This TCR beta chain was recorded in a study of blood T cell repertoires in COVID-19. At the level of the study: The origin of the acute and convalescent COVID-19 samples was the United States, Italy and Spain.

Measured with immunoSEQ multiplex PCR; TCRdb has only the in-frame clones, and not every one. The data hold 71,000 or so clones, with 70% to 85% observed a single time. The V gene lost 2 bases and the J gene lost 7 bases, with 13 bases spanning the gap. Germline V gives CDR1 SGHKS, CDR2 YYEKEE (reference sequence). This CDR3 contains 14 residues. Input material: peripheral blood. The genes are TRBV5-5 and TRBJ1-5, with D maybe TRBD1 (5 bases). The source is a man between 65 and 85 years old with acute or convalescent COVID-19. The CDR3 DNA is TGTGCCAGCAGCTTCGGGGGAGGCCCCCAGCCCCAGCATTTT. As protein: CASSFGGGPQPQHF.